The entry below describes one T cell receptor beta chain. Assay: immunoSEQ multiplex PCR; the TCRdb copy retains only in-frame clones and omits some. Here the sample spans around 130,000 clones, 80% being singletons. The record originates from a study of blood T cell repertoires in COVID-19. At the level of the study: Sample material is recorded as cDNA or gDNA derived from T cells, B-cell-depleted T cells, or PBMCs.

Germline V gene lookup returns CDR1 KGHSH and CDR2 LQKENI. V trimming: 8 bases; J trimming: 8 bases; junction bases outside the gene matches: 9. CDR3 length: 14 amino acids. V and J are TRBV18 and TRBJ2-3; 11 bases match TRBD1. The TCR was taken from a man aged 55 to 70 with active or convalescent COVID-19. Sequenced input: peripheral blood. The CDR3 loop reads CASSRDRGSGTQYF. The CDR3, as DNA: TGTGCCAGCAGCCGGGACAGGGGGTCCGGTACGCAGTATTTT.